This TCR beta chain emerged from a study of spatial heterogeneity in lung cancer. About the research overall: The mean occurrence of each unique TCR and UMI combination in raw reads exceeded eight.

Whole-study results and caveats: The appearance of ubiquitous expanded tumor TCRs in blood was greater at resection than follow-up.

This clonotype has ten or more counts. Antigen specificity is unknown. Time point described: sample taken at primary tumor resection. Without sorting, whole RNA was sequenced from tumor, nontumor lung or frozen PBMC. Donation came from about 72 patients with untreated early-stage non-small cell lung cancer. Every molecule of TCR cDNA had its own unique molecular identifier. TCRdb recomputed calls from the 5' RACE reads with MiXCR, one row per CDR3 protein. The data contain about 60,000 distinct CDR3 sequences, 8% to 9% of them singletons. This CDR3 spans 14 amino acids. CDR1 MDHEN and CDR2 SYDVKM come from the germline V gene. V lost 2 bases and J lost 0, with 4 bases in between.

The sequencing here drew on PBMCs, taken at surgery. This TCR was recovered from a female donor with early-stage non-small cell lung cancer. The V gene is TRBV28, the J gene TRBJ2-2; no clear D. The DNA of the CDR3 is TGTGCCAGCAGTTTAGGCTCGAACACCGGGGAGCTGTTTTTT. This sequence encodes CASSLGSNTGELFF.